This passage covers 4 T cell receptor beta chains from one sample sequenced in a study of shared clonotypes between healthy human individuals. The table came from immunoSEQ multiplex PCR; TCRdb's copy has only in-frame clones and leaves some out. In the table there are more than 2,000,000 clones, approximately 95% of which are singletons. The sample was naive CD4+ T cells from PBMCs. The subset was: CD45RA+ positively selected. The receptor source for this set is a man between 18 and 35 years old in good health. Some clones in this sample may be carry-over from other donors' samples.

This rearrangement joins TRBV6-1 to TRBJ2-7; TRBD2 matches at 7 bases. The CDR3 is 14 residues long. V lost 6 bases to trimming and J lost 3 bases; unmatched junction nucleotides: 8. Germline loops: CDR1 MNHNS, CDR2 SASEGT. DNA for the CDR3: TGTGCCAGCAGGAATGCGGGGGATTACTACGAGCAGTACTTC. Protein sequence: CASRNAGDYYEQYF.

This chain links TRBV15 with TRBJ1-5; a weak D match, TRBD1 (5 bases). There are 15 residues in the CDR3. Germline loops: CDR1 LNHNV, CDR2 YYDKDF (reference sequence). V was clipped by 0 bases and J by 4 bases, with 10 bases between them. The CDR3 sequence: CATSRDEGRNQPQHF. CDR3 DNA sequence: TGTGCCACCAGCAGAGATGAGGGGAGGAATCAGCCCCAGCATTTT.

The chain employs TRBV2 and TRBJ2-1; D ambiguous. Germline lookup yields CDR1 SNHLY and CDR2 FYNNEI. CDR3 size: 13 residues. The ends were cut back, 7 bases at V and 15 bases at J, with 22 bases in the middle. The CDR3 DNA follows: TGTGCCAGCAACGGCGATGGCCCCGCCGTGCCGTTCTTC. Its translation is CASNGDGPAVPFF.

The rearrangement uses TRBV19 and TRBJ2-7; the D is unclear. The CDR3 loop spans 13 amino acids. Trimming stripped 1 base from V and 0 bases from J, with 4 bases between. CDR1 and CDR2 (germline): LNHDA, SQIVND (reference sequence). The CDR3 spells CASSIVFSYEQYF. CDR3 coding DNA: TGTGCCAGTAGTATAGTGTTCTCCTACGAGCAGTACTTC.